Listed below are T cell receptor beta chains from one sample, sequenced in a study of T cell repertoires in cytomegalovirus infection. TCRdb redid the calling of the reads with MiXCR, one entry per CDR3 protein. The repertoire holds about 130,000 distinct CDR3 sequences, with 7% to 9.5% as singletons. The source material was PBMCs. These receptors were obtained from a human donor in good health (CMV status not recorded). Some clones in this sample may be carry-over from other donors' samples. Both conserved end residues are part of each CDR3. The D gene is left open where the match is weak. A row's size may be missing; if present it is once, few, many or a size class.

V	size	D	J	CDR3	DNA
TRBV12-3/TRBV12-4	many	TRBD2	TRBJ2-3	CASSLGTSGGTDTQYF	TGTGCCAGCAGTCTCGGGACTAGCGGGGGGACAGATACGCAGTATTTT
TRBV20-1	.	.	TRBJ1-2	CSASPAGRGYGYTF	TGCAGTGCTAGCCCAGCGGGTCGCGGGTATGGCTACACCTTC
TRBV10-3	many	TRBD2	TRBJ2-1	CAISELTRSGGAHNEQFF	TGTGCCATCAGTGAATTAACCCGTAGCGGGGGGGCTCACAATGAGCAGTTCTTC
TRBV7-2	many	.	TRBJ2-3	CASSLEGLGADTQYF	TGTGCCAGCAGCTTAGAGGGTCTAGGGGCAGATACGCAGTATTTT
TRBV19	many	.	TRBJ1-1	CASSIRAGAYTEAFF	TGTGCCAGTAGTATACGGGCAGGGGCCTACACTGAAGCTTTCTTT
TRBV5-3	few	TRBD1	TRBJ1-4	CASSAEGTVNEKLFF	TGTGCCAGCAGCGCAGAAGGGACAGTTAATGAAAAACTGTTTTTT
TRBV6-2/TRBV6-3	many	TRBD1	TRBJ2-1	CASSSPRDRETYNEQFF	TGTGCCAGCAGTTCCCCCCGGGACAGGGAGACCTACAATGAGCAGTTCTTC
TRBV28	many	TRBD1	TRBJ1-1	CATDGGQDEAFF	TGTGCCACCGACGGAGGACAGGATGAAGCTTTCTTT
TRBV5-6	.	.	TRBJ1-1	CASTYTREGEAFF	TGTGCCAGCACCTACACCCGGGAGGGTGAAGCTTTCTTT
TRBV29-1	few	.	TRBJ2-1	CSARTTEQFF	TGCAGCGCCAGGACGACCGAGCAGTTCTTC
TRBV5-4	many	.	TRBJ1-1	CASSLAGRKHTEAFF	TGTGCCAGCAGCTTGGCGGGCCGGAAGCACACTGAAGCTTTCTTT
TRBV7-2	many	.	TRBJ2-2	CASSSGQSGGELFF	TGTGCCAGCAGCTCAGGACAGTCCGGAGGGGAGCTGTTTTTT
TRBV19	.	.	TRBJ1-2	CASSASGHYGYTF	TGTGCCAGTAGTGCCTCGGGGCACTATGGCTACACCTTC
TRBV5-4	many	TRBD1	TRBJ1-2	CASSPGTGSGYTF	TGTGCCAGCAGCCCCGGGACAGGGTCTGGCTACACCTTC
TRBV7-2	many	.	TRBJ1-3	CASSLGGTTSGNTIYF	TGTGCCAGCAGCTTAGGAGGGACAACCTCTGGAAACACCATATATTTT
TRBV7-8	many	.	TRBJ2-6	CASSQRAHTGANVLTF	TGTGCCAGCAGCCAGAGGGCCCATACCGGGGCCAACGTCCTGACTTTC
TRBV5-4	many	.	TRBJ1-2	CASSRDTRSYGYTF	TGTGCCAGCAGCCGGGACACCCGATCCTATGGCTACACCTTC
TRBV6-1	many	TRBD2	TRBJ2-7	CASSPSGGTAYEQYF	TGTGCCAGCAGCCCGAGCGGGGGCACCGCCTACGAGCAGTACTTC
TRBV30	.	.	TRBJ1-2	CAWRSYRANYGYTF	TGTGCCTGGAGATCGTACAGGGCCAACTATGGCTACACCTTC
TRBV7-2	many	.	TRBJ2-2	CASTYTGELFF	TGTGCCAGCACCTACACCGGGGAGCTGTTTTTT
TRBV7-9	many	.	TRBJ1-3	CATMILEQLALSGNTIYF	TGTGCCACCATGATATTGGAACAGCTCGCTCTCTCTGGAAACACCATATATTTT
TRBV6-5	many	TRBD1	TRBJ2-7	CASSYLRGQAYEQYF	TGTGCCAGCAGTTACTTAAGGGGACAGGCCTACGAGCAGTACTTC
TRBV28	many	.	TRBJ2-1	CASSFRPSEQFF	TGTGCCAGCAGTTTTCGGCCGAGTGAGCAGTTCTTC
TRBV6-1	many	.	TRBJ2-3	CASRSRRGSTDTQYF	TGTGCCAGCAGATCCCGACGGGGGAGCACAGATACGCAGTATTTT
TRBV9	few	.	TRBJ1-1	CASSVEGGNTEAFF	TGTGCCAGCAGCGTAGAGGGAGGGAACACTGAAGCTTTCTTT
TRBV7-2	.	TRBD2	TRBJ2-5	CASSLGSRGRGETQYF	TGTGCCAGCAGCTTAGGGTCTCGCGGGAGGGGGGAGACCCAGTACTTC
TRBV20-1	few	.	TRBJ1-6	CSASGFSAADNSPLHF	TGCAGTGCTTCTGGGTTTTCGGCGGCGGACAATTCACCCCTCCACTTT
TRBV12-3/TRBV12-4	few	.	TRBJ1-3	CASSPTFNTIYF	TGTGCCAGCAGCCCGACCTTCAACACCATATATTTT
TRBV5-1	few	TRBD2	TRBJ2-1	CASSLTPGTNNEQFF	TGCGCCAGCAGCTTGACCCCCGGGACTAACAATGAGCAGTTCTTC
TRBV24-1	few	.	TRBJ2-2	CATSDFTVPGELFF	TGTGCCACCAGTGATTTCACCGTTCCCGGGGAGCTGTTTTTT
TRBV12-3/TRBV12-4	many	.	TRBJ1-5	CASRREPQPQHF	TGTGCCAGCAGGAGAGAACCTCAGCCCCAGCATTTT
TRBV11-2	.	TRBD2	TRBJ2-1	CASSFSGGAGNNEQFF	TGTGCCAGCAGCTTTAGCGGGGGGGCTGGGAACAATGAGCAGTTCTTC
TRBV20-1	.	.	TRBJ1-1	CSAEGNTEAFF	TGCAGTGCTGAGGGCAACACTGAAGCTTTCTTT
TRBV20-1	many	.	TRBJ1-1	CSAARVNTEAFF	TGCAGTGCCGCAAGGGTGAACACTGAAGCTTTCTTT
TRBV4-2	.	.	TRBJ2-2	CASSQGQTRPGELFF	TGTGCCAGCAGCCAAGGACAAACCCGACCCGGGGAGCTGTTTTTT
TRBV7-2	many	.	TRBJ2-3	CASSFQQSSTDTQYF	TGTGCCAGCAGCTTCCAACAGTCCTCCACAGATACGCAGTATTTT
TRBV27	many	.	TRBJ2-5	CASSPAGQPQETQYF	TGTGCCAGCAGTCCGGCGGGACAGCCTCAAGAGACCCAGTACTTC
TRBV11-2	.	.	TRBJ1-1	CASSRGRDRTEAFF	TGTGCCAGCAGCCGGGGTCGGGACCGGACTGAAGCTTTCTTT
TRBV29-1	.	.	TRBJ1-1	CSVANTEAFF	TGCAGCGTTGCGAACACTGAAGCTTTCTTT
TRBV15	.	.	TRBJ1-6	CATSRESGIDNSPLHF	TGTGCCACCAGCAGAGAGTCGGGTATCGATAATTCACCCCTCCACTTT
TRBV6-2/TRBV6-3	few	.	TRBJ2-3	CASTKDRTDTQYF	TGTGCCAGCACCAAGGACCGCACAGATACGCAGTATTTT
TRBV19	few	.	TRBJ1-5	CASADRPSNQPQHF	TGTGCCAGCGCGGACAGACCGAGCAATCAGCCCCAGCATTTT
TRBV7-2	many	.	TRBJ1-5	CASSLLNLGFDNQPQHF	TGTGCCAGCAGCTTATTGAATTTGGGATTCGACAATCAGCCCCAGCATTTT